A selection of T cell receptor beta chains follows, all from one sample in a study of T-cell reconstitution after alpha-beta-depleted transplantation in children. TCRdb recomputed calls from the PCR reads with MiXCR, one row per CDR3 protein. Of approximately 300,000 distinct CDR3 sequences in the sample, over 7% are singletons; the top ten hold 8.5% to 9.5%. The sequences come from peripheral blood, collected 360 days after TCRalphabeta/CD19-depleted stem cell transplant. These TCRs come from a female patient younger than 10 who had a stem cell transplant for Fanconi anemia, so the T cells may come from the graft donor. CDR3s include the opening cysteine and the closing phenylalanine or tryptophan. Each record gives: clone size, J gene, V gene, CDR3 protein. Clone size is shown for a subset of rows, as once, few, many or a class of expanded clone.

many | TRBJ2-7 | TRBV29-1 | CSASGGAYYEQYF
few | TRBJ2-1 | TRBV6-5 | CASSRVTPDPGYNEQFF
NA | TRBJ1-2 | TRBV25-1 | CASSEEGALRYGYTF
NA | TRBJ2-3 | TRBV15 | CATSGRLAGTDTQYF
few | TRBJ2-2 | TRBV24-1 | CATSGRRTSGGGNTGELFF
NA | TRBJ2-3 | TRBV5-6 | CASSPIRQGLTDTQYF
many | TRBJ2-7 | TRBV5-1 | CASSPTTQQVVEQYF
many | TRBJ2-7 | TRBV5-1 | CASSLDASGRILGYEQYF
many | TRBJ1-1 | TRBV7-9 | CASSLEKAEAFF
NA | TRBJ1-1 | TRBV18 | CASSPKGLNTEAFF
many | TRBJ2-3 | TRBV7-2 | CASSSSGFTDTQYF
NA | TRBJ1-1 | TRBV18 | CASSLVALNTEAFF
NA | TRBJ1-4 | TRBV20-1 | CSARDGTGSDLNEKLFF
few | TRBJ1-2 | TRBV6-6 | CASSYSSSNYTF
few | TRBJ2-3 | TRBV6-1 | CASRPLGRGRDTQYF
many | TRBJ2-1 | TRBV27 | CASSLSVAGDEDEQFF
NA | TRBJ1-1 | TRBV20-1 | CSASRAGLITEAFF
many | TRBJ1-2 | TRBV29-1 | CSVTGAIYGYTF
many | TRBJ2-1 | TRBV15 | CATSRENTIYNEQFF
few | TRBJ2-1 | TRBV2 | CASTQIGQGGWFF
NA | TRBJ1-1 | TRBV11-2 | CASSSTPSYYRGRDTEAFF
few | TRBJ2-1 | TRBV5-4 | CASSLGATGGFYEQFF
many | TRBJ2-5 | TRBV27 | CASSFRAGETQYF
many | TRBJ1-2 | TRBV29-1 | CSVYMGRQPLTEGYTF
NA | TRBJ1-4 | TRBV15 | CATSRDRGLGTNEKLFF
few | TRBJ2-3 | TRBV7-9 | CASSQGTGRGTQYF
NA | TRBJ1-5 | TRBV20-1 | CSARQGTDSNQPQHF
many | TRBJ2-5 | TRBV28 | CASSLLGRNGQETQYF
few | TRBJ1-2 | TRBV5-5 | CASSLPGVNDGYTF
NA | TRBJ1-4 | TRBV7-9 | CASSLDPGTGDEKLFF
many | TRBJ1-1 | TRBV6-1 | CASSPHKTDHTEAFF
many | TRBJ2-7 | TRBV28 | CASITPGQGLSYEQYF
many | TRBJ1-5 | TRBV20-1 | CSARGGQGLNQPQHF
many | TRBJ2-7 | TRBV5-1 | CASSLGAGVEQYF
few | TRBJ2-3 | TRBV6-5 | CASSWRGASTDTQYF
many | TRBJ2-1 | TRBV20-1 | CSAAGLVMGEQFF
many | TRBJ2-5 | TRBV7-2 | CASSLEAETQYF
NA | TRBJ2-5 | TRBV10-2 | CASSALRQTQYF
few | TRBJ2-5 | TRBV5-1 | CASSLGVLAGETQYF
few | TRBJ2-5 | TRBV6-2/TRBV6-3 | CASSYSGTFQTQYF
many | TRBJ1-1 | TRBV5-1 | CASSLDRGNTEAFF
few | TRBJ2-7 | TRBV18 | CASSPTGGPSYEQYF
many | TRBJ2-3 | TRBV15 | CATSRGRTDTQYF
few | TRBJ1-6 | TRBV20-1 | CSARDSGGGYNSPLHF
NA | TRBJ1-1 | TRBV7-2 | CASSLGLEVTEAFF